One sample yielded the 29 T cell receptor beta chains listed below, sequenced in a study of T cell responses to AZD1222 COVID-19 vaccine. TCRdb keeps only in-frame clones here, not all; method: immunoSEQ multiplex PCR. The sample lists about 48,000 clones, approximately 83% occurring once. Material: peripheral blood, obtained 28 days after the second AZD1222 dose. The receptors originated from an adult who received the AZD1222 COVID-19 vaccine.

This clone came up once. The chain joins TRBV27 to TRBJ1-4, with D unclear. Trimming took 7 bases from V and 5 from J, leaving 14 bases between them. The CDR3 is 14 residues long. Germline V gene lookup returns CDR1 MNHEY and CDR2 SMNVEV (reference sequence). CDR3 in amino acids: CASTTPGLNEKLFF. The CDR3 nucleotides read TGTGCCAGCACCACTCCAGGACTAAATGAAAAACTGTTTTTT. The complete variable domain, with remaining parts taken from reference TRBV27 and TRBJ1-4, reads EAQVTQNPRYLITVTGKKLTVTCSQNMNHEYMSWYRQDPGLGLRQIYYSMNVEVTDKGDVPEGYKVSRKEKRNFPLILESPSPNQTSLYFCASTTPGLNEKLFFGSGTQLSVL.

CDR3 bases: TGCAGCGTTGGGGTTAGCGGGAGATCCTACAATGAGCAGTTCTTC. This gives the protein CSVGVSGRSYNEQFF. V and J are TRBV29-1 and TRBJ2-1; 9 bases fit TRBD2. V gave up 4 bases and J gave up 1 base; unmatched junction bases: 5. Looked up from germline, CDR1 is SQVTM and CDR2 is ANQGSEA. This CDR3 region has 15 residues.

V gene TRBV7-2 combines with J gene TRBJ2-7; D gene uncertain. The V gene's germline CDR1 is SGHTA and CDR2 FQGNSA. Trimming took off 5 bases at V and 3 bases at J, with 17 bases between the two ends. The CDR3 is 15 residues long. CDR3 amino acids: CASSPQYDANYEQYF. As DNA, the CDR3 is TGTGCCAGCAGCCCCCAGTACGATGCCAACTACGAGCAGTACTTC.

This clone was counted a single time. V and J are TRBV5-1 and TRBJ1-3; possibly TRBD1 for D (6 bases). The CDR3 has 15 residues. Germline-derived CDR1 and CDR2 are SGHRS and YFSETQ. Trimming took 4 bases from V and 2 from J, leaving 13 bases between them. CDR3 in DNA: TGCGCCAGCAGCGAATCAGGACAGCCTGGAAACACCATATATTTT. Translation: CASSESGQPGNTIYF. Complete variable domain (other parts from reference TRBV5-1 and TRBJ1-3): KAGVTQTPRYLIKTRGQQVTLSCSPISGHRSVSWYQQTPGQGLQFLFEYFSETQRNKGNFPGRFSGRQFSNSRSEMNVSTLELGDSALYLCASSESGQPGNTIYFGEGSWLTVV.

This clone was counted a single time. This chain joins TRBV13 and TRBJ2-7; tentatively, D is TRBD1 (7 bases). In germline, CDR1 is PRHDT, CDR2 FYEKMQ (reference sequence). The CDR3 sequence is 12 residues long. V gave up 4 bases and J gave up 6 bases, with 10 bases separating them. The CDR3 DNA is TGTGCCAGCAGCTCAGGGGGGCGCGAGCAGTACTTC. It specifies CASSSGGREQYF. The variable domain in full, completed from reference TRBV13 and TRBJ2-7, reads AAGVIQSPRHLIKEKRETATLKCYPIPRHDTVYWYQQGPGQDPQFLISFYEKMQSDKGSIPDRFSAQQFSDYHSELNMSSLELGDSALYFCASSSGGREQYFGPGTRLTVT.

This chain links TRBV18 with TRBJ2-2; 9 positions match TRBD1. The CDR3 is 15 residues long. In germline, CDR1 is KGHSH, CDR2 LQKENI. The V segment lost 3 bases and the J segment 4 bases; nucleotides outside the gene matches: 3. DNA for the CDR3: TGTGCCAGCTCACCCCCGACAGGGGGCACCGGGGAGCTGTTTTTT. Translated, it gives CASSPPTGGTGELFF.

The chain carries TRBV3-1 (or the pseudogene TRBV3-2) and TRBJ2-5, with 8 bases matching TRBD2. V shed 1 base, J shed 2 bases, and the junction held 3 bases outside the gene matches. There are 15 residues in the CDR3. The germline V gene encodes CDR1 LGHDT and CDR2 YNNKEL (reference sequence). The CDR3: CASSQVTGGQETQYF. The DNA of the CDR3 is TGTGCCAGCAGCCAAGTCACGGGAGGGCAAGAGACCCAGTACTTC.

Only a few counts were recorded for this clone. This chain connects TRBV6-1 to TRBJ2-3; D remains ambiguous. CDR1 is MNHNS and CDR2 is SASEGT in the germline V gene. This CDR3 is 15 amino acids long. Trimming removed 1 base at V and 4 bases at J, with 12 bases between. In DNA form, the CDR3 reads TGTGCCAGCAGTGAAGTAGGCTCTTATTCAGATACGCAGTATTTT. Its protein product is CASSEVGSYSDTQYF.

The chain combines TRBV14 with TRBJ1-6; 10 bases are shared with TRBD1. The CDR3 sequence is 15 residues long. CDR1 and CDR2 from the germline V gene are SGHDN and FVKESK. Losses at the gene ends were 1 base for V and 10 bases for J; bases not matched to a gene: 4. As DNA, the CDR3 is TGTGCCAGCAGCCAAGGGACAGGGGGTATGTCACCCCTCCACTTT. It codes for CASSQGTGGMSPLHF.

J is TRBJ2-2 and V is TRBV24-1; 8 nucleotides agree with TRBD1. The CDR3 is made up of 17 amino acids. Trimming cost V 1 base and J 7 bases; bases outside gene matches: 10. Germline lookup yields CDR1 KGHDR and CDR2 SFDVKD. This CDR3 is CATSDLSQGASVGELFF. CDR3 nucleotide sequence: TGTGCCACCAGTGATTTATCGCAGGGGGCAAGTGTCGGGGAGCTGTTTTTT.

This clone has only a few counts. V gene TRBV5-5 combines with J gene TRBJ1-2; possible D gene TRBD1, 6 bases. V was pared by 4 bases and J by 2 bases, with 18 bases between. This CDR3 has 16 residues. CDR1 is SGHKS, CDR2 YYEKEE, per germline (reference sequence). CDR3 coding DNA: TGTGCCAGCAGCCGTTTCATCGGGACACCAAACTATGGCTACACCTTC. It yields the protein CASSRFIGTPNYGYTF.

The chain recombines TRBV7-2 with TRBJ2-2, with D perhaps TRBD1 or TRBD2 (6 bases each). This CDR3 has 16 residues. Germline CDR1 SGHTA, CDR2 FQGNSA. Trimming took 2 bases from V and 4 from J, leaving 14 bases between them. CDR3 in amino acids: CASSLFRGRGTGELFF. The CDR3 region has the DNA TGTGCCAGCAGCTTATTTCGGGGGCGCGGCACCGGGGAGCTGTTTTTT.

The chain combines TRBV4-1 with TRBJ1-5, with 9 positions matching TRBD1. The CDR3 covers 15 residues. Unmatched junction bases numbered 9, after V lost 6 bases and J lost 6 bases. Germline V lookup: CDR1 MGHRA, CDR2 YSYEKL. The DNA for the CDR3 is TGCGCCAGCAGTCCGGACAGGGGAAGTAGTCAGCCCCAGCATTTT. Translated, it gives CASSPDRGSSQPQHF.

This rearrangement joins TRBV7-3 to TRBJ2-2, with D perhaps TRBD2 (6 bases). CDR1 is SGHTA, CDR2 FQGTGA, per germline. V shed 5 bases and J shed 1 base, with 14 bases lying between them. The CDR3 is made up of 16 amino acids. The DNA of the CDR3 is TGTGCCAGCAGCCCCCAAGGACTACTGAACACCGGGGAGCTGTTTTTT. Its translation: CASSPQGLLNTGELFF.

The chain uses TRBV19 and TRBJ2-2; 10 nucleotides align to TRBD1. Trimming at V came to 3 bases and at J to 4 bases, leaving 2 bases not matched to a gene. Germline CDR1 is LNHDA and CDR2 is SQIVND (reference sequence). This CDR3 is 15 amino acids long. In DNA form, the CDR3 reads TGTGCCAGTAGTATGACAGGGGGCAGCACCGGGGAGCTGTTTTTT. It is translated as CASSMTGGSTGELFF.

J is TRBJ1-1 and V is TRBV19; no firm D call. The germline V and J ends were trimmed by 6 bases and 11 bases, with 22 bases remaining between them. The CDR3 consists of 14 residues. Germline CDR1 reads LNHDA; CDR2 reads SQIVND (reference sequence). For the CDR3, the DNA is TGTGCCAGTAGCAAATCACGACCCCACCCCACCGCTTTCTTT. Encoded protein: CASSKSRPHPTAFF.

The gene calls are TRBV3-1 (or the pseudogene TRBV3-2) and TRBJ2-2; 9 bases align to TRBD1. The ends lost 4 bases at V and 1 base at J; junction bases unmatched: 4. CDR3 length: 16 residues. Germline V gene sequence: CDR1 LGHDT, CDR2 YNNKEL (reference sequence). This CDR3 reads CASSRRQGENTGELFF. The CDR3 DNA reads TGTGCCAGCAGCCGCCGACAGGGGGAGAACACCGGGGAGCTGTTTTTT.

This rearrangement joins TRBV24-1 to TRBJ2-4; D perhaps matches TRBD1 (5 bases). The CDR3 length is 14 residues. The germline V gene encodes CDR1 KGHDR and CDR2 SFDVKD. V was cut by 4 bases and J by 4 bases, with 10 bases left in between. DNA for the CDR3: TGTGCCACCAGTGAGGCGGACACGAAAAACATTCAGTACTTC. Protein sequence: CATSEADTKNIQYF.

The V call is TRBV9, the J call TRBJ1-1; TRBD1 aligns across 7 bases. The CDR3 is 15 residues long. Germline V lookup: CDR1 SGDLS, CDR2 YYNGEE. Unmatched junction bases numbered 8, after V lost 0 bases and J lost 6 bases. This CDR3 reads CASSVGEGAGPEAFF. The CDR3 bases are TGTGCCAGCAGCGTAGGGGAGGGGGCGGGCCCTGAAGCTTTCTTT.

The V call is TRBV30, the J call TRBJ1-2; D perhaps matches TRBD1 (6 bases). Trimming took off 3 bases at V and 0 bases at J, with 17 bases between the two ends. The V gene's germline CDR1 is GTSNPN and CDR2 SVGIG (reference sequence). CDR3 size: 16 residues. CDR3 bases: TGTGCCTGGAGGAAAAAACAGGGTCCCACTAACTATGGCTACACCTTC. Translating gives CAWRKKQGPTNYGYTF.

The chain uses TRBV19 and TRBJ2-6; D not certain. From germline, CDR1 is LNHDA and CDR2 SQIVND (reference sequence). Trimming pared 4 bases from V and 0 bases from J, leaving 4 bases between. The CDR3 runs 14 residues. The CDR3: CASSKNSGANVLTF. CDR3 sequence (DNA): TGTGCCAGTAGTAAAAACTCTGGGGCCAACGTCCTGACTTTC.

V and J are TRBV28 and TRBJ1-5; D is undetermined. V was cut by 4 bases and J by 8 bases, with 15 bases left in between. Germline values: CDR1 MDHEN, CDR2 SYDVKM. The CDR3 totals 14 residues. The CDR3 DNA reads TGTGCCAGCAGTTCGACACCTCATATCAAGCCCCAGCATTTT. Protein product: CASSSTPHIKPQHF.

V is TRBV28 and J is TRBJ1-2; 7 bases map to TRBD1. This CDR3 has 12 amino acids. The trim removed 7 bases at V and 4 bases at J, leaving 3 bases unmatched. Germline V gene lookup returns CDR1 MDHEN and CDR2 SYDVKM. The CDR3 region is CASTGTAYGYTF. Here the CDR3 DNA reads TGTGCCAGCACAGGGACAGCCTATGGCTACACCTTC.

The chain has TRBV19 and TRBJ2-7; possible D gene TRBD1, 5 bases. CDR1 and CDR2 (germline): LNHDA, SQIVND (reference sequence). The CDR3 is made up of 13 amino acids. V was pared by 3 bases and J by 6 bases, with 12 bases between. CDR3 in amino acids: CASSMAGPREQYF. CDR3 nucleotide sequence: TGTGCCAGTAGTATGGCAGGGCCACGCGAGCAGTACTTC.

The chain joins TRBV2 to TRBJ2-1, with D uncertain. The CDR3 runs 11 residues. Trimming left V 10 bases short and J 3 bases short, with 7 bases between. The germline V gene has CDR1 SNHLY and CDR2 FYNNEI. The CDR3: CATAYYNEQFF. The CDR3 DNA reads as TGTGCCACTGCCTACTACAATGAGCAGTTCTTC.

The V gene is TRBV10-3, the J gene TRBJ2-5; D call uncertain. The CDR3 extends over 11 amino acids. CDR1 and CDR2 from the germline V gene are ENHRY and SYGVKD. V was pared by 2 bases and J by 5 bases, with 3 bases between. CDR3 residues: CAISEGETQYF. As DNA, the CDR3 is TGTGCCATCAGTGAGGGTGAGACCCAGTACTTC.

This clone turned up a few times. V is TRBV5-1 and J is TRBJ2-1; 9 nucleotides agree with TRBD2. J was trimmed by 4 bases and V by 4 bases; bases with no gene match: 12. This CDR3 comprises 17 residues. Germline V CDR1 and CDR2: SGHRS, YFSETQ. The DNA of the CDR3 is TGCGCCAGCAGCCCCGGAGACTTAGCGGGAGCTTACAATGAGCAGTTCTTC. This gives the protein CASSPGDLAGAYNEQFF.

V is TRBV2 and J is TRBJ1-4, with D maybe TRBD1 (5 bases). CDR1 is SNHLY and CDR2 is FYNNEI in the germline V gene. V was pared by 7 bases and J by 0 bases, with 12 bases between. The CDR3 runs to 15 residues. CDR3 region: CASTGDQTTNEKLFF. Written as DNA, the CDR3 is TGTGCCAGCACTGGGGACCAAACAACTAATGAAAAACTGTTTTTT.

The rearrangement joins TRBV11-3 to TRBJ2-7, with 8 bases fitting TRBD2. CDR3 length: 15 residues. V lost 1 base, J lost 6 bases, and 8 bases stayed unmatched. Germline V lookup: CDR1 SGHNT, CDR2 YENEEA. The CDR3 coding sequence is TGTGCCAGCAGCTTAGGAGCAGCGGGAGTGGGCGAGCAGTACTTC. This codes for CASSLGAAGVGEQYF.